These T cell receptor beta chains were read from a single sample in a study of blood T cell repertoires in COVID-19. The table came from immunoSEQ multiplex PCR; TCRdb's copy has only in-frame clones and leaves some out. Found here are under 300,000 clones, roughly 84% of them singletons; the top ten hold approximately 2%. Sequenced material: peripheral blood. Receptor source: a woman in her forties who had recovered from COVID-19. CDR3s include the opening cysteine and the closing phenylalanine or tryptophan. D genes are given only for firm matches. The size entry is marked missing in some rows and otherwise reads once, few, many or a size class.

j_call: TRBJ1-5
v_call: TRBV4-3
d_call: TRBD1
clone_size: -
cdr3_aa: CAPKGQGETKCFSNQPQHF
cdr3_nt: TGCGCCCCGAAGGGACAGGGGGAAACAAAATGCTTTAGCAATCAGCCCCAGCATTTT

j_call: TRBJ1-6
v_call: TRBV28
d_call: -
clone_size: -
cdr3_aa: CASSLRGGNSPLHF
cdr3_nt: TGTGCCAGCAGTTTACGGGGAGGGAATTCACCCCTCCACTTT

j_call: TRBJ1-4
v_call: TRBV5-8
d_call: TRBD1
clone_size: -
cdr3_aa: CASSRQGKGEKLFF
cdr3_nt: TGTGCCAGCAGCCGACAGGGAAAGGGGGAAAAACTGTTTTTT

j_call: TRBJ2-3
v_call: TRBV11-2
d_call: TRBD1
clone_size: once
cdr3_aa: CASRSTGVATDTQYF
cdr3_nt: TGTGCCAGCAGGTCGACAGGGGTAGCGACAGATACGCAGTATTTT

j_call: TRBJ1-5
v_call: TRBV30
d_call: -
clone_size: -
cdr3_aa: CAWSKRGLDQPQHF
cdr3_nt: TGTGCCTGGAGTAAGAGGGGGTTGGATCAGCCCCAGCATTTT

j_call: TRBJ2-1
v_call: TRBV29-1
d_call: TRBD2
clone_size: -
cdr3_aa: CSVRTSGGLYYNEQFF
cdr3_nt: TGCAGCGTTCGGACTAGCGGGGGGTTATACTACAATGAGCAGTTCTTC

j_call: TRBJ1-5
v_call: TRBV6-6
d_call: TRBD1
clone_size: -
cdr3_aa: CASSYETGPFWPQHF
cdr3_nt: TGTGCCAGCAGTTACGAGACAGGGCCCTTTTGGCCCCAGCATTTT

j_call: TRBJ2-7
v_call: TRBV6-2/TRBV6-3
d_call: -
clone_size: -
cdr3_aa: CASSLGQKEYF
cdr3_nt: TGTGCCAGCAGTTTAGGACAGAAAGAGTACTTC

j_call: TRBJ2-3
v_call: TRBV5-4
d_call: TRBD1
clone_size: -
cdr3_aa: CASSLGQGRTDTQYF
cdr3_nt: TGTGCCAGCAGCTTAGGACAGGGACGCACAGATACGCAGTATTTT

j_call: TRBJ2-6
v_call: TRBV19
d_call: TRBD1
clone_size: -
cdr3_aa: CASSIVTGNSGANVLTF
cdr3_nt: TGTGCCAGTAGTATTGTGACAGGGAACTCTGGGGCCAACGTCCTGACTTTC

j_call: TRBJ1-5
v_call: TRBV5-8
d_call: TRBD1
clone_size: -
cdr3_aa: CASSPRTGGNNQPQHF
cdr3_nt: TGTGCCAGCAGCCCGCGGACAGGGGGCAACAATCAGCCCCAGCATTTT

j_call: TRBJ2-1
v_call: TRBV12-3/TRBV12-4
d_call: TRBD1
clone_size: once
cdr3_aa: CASRDRAYNEQFF
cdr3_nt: TGTGCCAGCAGGGACAGGGCCTACAATGAGCAGTTCTTC

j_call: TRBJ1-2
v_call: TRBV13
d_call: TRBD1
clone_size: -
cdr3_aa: CASSFSGQVVVDGYTF
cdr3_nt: TGTGCCAGCAGCTTCTCCGGACAGGTTGTGGTTGATGGCTACACCTTC

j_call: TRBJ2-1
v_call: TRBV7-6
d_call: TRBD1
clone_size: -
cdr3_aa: CASSLADRGRFTAYNEQFF
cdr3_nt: TGTGCCAGCAGCTTAGCGGACAGGGGGCGTTTTACCGCCTACAATGAGCAGTTCTTC

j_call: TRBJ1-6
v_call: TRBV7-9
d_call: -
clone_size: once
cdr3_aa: CASSPVYRDNSPLHF
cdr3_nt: TGTGCCAGCAGTCCTGTTTACAGGGACAATTCACCCCTCCACTTT

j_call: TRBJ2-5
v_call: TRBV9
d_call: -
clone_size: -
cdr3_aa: CASSVEGMPQETQYF
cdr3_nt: TGTGCCAGCAGCGTAGAGGGGATGCCTCAAGAGACCCAGTACTTC

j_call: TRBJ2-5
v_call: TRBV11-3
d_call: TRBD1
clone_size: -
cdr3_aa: CASSTGEETQYF
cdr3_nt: TGTGCCAGCTCGACAGGGGAAGAGACCCAGTACTTC

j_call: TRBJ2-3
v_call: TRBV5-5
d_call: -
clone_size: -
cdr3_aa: CASSFWSSGTDTQYF
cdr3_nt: TGTGCCAGCAGCTTTTGGTCTAGCGGCACAGATACGCAGTATTTT

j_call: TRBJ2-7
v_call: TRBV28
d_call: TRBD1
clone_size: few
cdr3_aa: CASRGQGHEQYF
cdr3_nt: TGTGCCAGCAGAGGACAGGGCCACGAGCAGTACTTC

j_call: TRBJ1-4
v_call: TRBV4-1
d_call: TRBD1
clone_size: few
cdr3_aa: CASSPLTGGDEKLFF
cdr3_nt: TGCGCCAGCAGCCCTTTGACAGGGGGAGATGAAAAACTGTTTTTT

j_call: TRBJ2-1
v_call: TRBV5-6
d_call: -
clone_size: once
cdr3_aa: CASSSRGATVSRNEQFF
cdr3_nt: TGTGCCAGCAGCTCCAGGGGGGCTACCGTATCGAGAAATGAGCAGTTCTTC

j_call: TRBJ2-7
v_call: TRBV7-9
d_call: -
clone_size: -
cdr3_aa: CASSLSVSHEQYF
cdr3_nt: TGTGCCAGCAGTCTGAGTGTCTCCCACGAGCAGTACTTC

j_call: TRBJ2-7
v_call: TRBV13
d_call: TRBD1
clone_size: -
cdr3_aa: CASSLVDRGQQYF
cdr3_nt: TGTGCCAGCAGCTTAGTTGACAGGGGGCAGCAGTACTTC

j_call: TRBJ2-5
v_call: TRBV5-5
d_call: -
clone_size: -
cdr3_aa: CASSQWSQETQYF
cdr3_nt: TGTGCCAGCAGCCAGTGGTCCCAAGAGACCCAGTACTTC

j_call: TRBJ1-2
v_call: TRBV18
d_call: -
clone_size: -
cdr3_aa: CASSRDTGGSGYTF
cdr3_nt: TGTGCCAGCTCAAGGGACACGGGCGGCTCTGGCTACACCTTC

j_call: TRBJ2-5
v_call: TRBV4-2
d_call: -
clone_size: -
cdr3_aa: CASSHVSGETQYF
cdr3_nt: TGTGCCAGCAGCCATGTTAGCGGTGAGACCCAGTACTTC

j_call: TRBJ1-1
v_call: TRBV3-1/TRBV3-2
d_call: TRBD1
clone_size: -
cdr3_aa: CASSQGQLLLNTEAFF
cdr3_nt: TGTGCCAGCAGCCAGGGACAGCTGCTCCTAAACACTGAAGCTTTCTTT

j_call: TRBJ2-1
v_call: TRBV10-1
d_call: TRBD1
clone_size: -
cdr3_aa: CASRAGTGEFF
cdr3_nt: TGCGCCAGCAGGGCCGGGACAGGGGAGTTCTTC

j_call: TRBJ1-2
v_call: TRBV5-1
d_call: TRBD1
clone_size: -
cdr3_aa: CASSLDAPDRDGYTF
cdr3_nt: TGCGCCAGCAGCTTGGACGCCCCAGACAGGGACGGCTACACCTTC

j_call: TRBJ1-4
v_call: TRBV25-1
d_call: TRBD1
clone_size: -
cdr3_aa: CASSDRGQGVTNEKLFF
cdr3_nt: TGTGCCAGCAGTGACAGGGGGCAGGGGGTAACTAATGAAAAACTGTTTTTT

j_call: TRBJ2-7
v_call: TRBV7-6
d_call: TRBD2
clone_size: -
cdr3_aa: CASSSGLAGEGYEQYF
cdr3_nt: TGTGCCAGCAGCTCAGGCCTAGCGGGAGAAGGCTACGAGCAGTACTTC

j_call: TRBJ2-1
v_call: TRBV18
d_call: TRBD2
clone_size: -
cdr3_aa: CASSPPRSGGATEQFF
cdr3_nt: TGTGCCAGCTCACCCCCTAGGAGCGGGGGGGCCACTGAGCAGTTCTTC

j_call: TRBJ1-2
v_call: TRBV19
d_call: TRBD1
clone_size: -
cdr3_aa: CASSKGDRGLNGYTF
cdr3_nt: TGTGCCAGTAGTAAGGGGGACAGGGGATTAAATGGCTACACCTTC

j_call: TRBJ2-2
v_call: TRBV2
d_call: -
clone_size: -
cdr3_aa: CASSAQGTVTGELFF
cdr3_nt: TGTGCCAGCAGTGCTCAGGGAACGGTCACCGGGGAGCTGTTTTTT

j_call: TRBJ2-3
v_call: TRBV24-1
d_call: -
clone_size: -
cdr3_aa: CATSDPRQAADTQYF
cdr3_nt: TGTGCCACCAGTGATCCCAGACAGGCGGCAGATACGCAGTATTTT

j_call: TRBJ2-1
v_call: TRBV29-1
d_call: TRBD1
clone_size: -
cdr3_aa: CSVEAPGTGASASYNEQFF
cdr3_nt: TGCAGCGTTGAAGCTCCCGGGACAGGGGCCTCGGCGAGCTACAATGAGCAGTTCTTC

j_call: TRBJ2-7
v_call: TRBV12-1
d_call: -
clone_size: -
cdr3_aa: CASSTSGGANEQYF
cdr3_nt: TGTGCCAGCAGCACTAGCGGGGGGGCGAACGAGCAGTACTTC

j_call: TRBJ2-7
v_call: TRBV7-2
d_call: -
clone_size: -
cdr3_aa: CASSWGATGQIVPYEQYF
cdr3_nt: TGTGCCAGCAGCTGGGGGGCGACAGGGCAAATAGTCCCCTACGAGCAGTACTTC

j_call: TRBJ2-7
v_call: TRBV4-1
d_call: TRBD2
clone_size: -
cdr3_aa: CASSLRATSGGASSSYEQYF
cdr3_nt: TGCGCCAGCAGCCTTAGAGCCACTAGCGGGGGGGCGTCCAGCTCCTACGAGCAGTACTTC

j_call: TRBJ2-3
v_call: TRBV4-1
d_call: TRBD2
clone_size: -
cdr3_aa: CASSRWGGTDTQYF
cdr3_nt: TGCGCCAGCAGCCGCTGGGGGGGGACAGATACGCAGTATTTT

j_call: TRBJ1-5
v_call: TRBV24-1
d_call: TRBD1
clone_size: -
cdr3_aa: CATSDPGQGAFQPQHF
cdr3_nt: TGTGCCACCAGTGATCCGGGACAGGGGGCTTTTCAGCCCCAGCATTTT